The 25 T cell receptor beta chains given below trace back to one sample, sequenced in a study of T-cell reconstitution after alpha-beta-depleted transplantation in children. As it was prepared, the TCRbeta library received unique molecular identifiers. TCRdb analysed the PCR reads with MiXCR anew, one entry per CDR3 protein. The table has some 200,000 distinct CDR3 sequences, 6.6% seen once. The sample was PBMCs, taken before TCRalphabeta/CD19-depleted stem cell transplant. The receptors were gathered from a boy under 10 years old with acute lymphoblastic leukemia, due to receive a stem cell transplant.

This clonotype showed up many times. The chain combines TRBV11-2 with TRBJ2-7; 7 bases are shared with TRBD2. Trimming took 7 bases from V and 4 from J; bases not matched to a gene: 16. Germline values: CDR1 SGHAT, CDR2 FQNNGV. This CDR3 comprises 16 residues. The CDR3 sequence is CASNSPKRDPVYEQYF. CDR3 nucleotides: TGTGCCAGCAATTCCCCGAAGCGGGATCCGGTTTACGAGCAGTACTTC. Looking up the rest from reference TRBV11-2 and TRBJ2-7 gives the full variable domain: EAGVAQSPRYKIIEKRQSVAFWCNPISGHATLYWYQQILGQGPKLLIQFQNNGVVDDSQLPKDRFSAERLKGVDSTLKIQPAKLEDSAVYLCASNSPKRDPVYEQYFGPGTRLTVT.

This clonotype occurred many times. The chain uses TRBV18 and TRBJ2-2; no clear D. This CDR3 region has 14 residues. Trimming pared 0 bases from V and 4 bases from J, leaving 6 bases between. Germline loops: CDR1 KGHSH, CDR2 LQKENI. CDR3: CASSPPAVTGELFF. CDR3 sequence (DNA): TGTGCCAGCTCACCACCCGCGGTCACCGGGGAGCTGTTTTTT.

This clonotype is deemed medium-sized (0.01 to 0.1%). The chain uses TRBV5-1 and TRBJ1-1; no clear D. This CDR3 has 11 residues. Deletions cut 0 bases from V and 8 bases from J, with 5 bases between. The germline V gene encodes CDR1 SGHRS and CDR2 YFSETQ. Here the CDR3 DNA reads TGCGCCAGCAGCTTGGACAGAGAAGCTTTCTTT. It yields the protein CASSLDREAFF.

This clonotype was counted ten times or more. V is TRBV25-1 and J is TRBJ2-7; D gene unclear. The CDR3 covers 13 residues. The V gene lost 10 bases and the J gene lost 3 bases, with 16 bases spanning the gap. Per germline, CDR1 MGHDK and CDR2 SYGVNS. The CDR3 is CATSAVGSYEQYF. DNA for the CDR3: TGTGCCACCTCGGCAGTGGGCAGCTACGAGCAGTACTTC.

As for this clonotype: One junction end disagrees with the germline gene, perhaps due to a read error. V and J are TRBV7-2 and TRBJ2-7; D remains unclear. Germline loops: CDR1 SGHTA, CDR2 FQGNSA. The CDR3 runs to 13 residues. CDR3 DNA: TGTGCCATCAGCTTAACCCTTAACTACGAGCAGTACTTC. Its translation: CAISLTLNYEQYF.

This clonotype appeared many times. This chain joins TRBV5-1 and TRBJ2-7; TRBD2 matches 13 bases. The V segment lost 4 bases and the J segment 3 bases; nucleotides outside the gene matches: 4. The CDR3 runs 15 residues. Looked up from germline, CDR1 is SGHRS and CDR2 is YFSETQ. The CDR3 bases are TGCGCCAGCAGCGACGGGACTAGCGGGAACTACGAGCAGTACTTC. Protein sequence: CASSDGTSGNYEQYF.

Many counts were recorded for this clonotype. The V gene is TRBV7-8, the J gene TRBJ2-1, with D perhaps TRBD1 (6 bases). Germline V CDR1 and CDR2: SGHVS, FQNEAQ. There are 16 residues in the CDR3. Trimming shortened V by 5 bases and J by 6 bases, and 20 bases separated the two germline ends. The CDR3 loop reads CASSANRAPQSNEQFF. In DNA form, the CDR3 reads TGTGCCAGCAGCGCGAACAGGGCTCCTCAGAGCAATGAGCAGTTCTTC.

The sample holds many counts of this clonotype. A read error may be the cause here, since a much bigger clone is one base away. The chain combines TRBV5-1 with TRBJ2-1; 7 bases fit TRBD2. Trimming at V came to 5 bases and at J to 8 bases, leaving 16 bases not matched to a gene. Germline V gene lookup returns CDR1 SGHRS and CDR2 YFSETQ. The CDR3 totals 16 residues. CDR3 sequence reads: CASRLQSGMAHDEQFF. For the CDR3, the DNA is TGCGCCAGCAGGCTCCAGAGCGGGATGGCCCACGATGAGCAGTTCTTC.

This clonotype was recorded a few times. CDR3 amino acids: CASSSRGFEWSAGPEQETQYF. In DNA form, the CDR3 reads TGTGCCAGCAGCTCCAGAGGGTTTGAGTGGTCGGCGGGACCCGAACAAGAGACCCAGTACTTC. This chain links TRBV11-1 with TRBJ2-5; a weak D match, TRBD2 (6 bases). With 4 bases removed from V and 2 bases from J, the gap between germline ends came to 32 bases. The CDR3 has 21 residues. CDR1 SGHAT and CDR2 FQDESV come from the germline V gene (reference sequence).

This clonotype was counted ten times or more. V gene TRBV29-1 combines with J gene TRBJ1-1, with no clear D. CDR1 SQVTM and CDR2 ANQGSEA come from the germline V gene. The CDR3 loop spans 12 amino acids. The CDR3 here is CSFSGRNTEAFF. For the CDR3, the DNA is TGCAGTTTCTCGGGGAGGAACACTGAAGCTTTCTTT.

CDR3 protein: CASSLAGREETQYF. CDR3 bases: TGCGCCAGCAGCTTGGCGGGGCGGGAAGAGACCCAGTACTTC. This rearrangement joins TRBV5-1 to TRBJ2-5; D may be TRBD1 or TRBD2 (5 bases each). V was cut by 0 bases and J by 3 bases, with 9 bases left in between. Per the germline V gene, CDR1 is SGHRS and CDR2 is YFSETQ. The CDR3 runs 14 residues.

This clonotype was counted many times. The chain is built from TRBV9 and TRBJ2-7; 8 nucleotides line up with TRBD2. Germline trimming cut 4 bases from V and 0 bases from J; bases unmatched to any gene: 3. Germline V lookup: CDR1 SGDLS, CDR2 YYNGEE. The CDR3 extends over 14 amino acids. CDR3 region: CASSRGGSSYEQYF. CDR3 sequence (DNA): TGTGCCAGCAGCCGGGGGGGTAGCTCCTACGAGCAGTACTTC.

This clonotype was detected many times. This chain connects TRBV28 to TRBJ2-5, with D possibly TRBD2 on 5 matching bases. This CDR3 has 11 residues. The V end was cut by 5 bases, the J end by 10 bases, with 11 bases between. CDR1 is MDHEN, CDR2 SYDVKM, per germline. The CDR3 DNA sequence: TGTGCCAGCAGTCGAGGGAGTGGCCAGTACTTC. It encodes CASSRGSGQYF.

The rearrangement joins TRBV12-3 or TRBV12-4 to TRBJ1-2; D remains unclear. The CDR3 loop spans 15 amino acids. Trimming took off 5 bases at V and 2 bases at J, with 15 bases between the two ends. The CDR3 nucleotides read TGTGCCAGCAGTCCCATGGGGATAGGGAACTATGGCTACACCTTC. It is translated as CASSPMGIGNYGYTF.

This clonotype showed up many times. The CDR3 DNA reads as TGTGCCATCAGTCCGGACCCTCAGGGCAACACCGGGGAGCTGTTTTTT. Its protein is CAISPDPQGNTGELFF. This chain uses TRBV10-3 with TRBJ2-2, with a weak D call TRBD1 (5 bases). The CDR3 is 16 amino acids. Germline CDR1 is ENHRY and CDR2 is SYGVKD. The V end was cut by 5 bases, the J end by 2 bases, with 15 bases between.

The CDR3 spells CSGASATGGNEQYF. DNA of the CDR3: TGCAGCGGAGCTTCGGCGACAGGTGGAAACGAGCAGTACTTC. V is TRBV29-1 and J is TRBJ2-7; D is perhaps TRBD1 (6 bases). Trimming shortened V by 7 bases and J by 5 bases, and 21 bases separated the two germline ends. Germline values: CDR1 SQVTM, CDR2 ANQGSEA. CDR3 length equals 14 residues.

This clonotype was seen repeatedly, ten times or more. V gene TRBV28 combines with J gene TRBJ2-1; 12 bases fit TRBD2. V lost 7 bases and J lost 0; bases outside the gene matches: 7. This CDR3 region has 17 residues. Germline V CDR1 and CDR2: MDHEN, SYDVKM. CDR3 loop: CASTARLAGDSYNEQFF. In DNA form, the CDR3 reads TGTGCCAGCACCGCTCGACTAGCGGGAGACTCCTACAATGAGCAGTTCTTC.

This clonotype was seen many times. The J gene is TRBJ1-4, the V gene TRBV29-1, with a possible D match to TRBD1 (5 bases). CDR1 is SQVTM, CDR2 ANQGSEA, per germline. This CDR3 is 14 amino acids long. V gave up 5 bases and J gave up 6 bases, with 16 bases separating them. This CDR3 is CSVSDTGFDEKLFF. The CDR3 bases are TGCAGCGTTTCCGATACAGGTTTTGATGAAAAACTGTTTTTT.

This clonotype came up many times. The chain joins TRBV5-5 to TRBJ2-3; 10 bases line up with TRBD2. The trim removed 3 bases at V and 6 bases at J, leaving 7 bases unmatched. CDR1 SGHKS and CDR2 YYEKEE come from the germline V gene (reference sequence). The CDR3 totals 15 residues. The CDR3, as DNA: TGTGCCAGCAGCTCAGCGGGGGGGCCTTCGGATACGCAGTATTTT. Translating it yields CASSSAGGPSDTQYF.

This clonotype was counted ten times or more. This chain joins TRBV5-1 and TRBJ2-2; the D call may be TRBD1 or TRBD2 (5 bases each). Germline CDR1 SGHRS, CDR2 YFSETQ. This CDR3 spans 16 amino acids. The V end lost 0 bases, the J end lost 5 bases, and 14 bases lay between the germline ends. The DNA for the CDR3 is TGCGCCAGCAGCTTGGGGCCGGGACCCAGGACCGGGGAGCTGTTTTTT. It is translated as CASSLGPGPRTGELFF.

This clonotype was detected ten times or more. The CDR3 is CAISKTSSSYEQYF. CDR3 bases: TGTGCCATCAGTAAGACTAGCTCCTCCTACGAGCAGTACTTC. The chain recombines TRBV10-3 with TRBJ2-7; 7 positions match TRBD2. The CDR3 covers 14 residues. Germline values: CDR1 ENHRY, CDR2 SYGVKD. V trimming: 5 bases; J trimming: 0 bases; junction bases outside the gene matches: 4.

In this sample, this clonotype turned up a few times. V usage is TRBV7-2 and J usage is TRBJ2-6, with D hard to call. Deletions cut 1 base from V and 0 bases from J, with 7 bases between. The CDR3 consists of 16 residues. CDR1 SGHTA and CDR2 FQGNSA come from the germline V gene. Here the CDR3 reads CASSLDKVSGANVLTF. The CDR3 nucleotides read TGTGCCAGCAGCTTAGACAAGGTCTCTGGGGCCAACGTCCTGACTTTC.

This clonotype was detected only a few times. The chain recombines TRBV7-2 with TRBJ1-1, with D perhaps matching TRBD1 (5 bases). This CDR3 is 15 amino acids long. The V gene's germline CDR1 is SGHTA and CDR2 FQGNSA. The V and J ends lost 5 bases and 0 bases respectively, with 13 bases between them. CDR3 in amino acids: CASSQTGRLNTEAFF. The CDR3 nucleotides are TGTGCCAGCAGCCAAACGGGACGGTTGAACACTGAAGCTTTCTTT. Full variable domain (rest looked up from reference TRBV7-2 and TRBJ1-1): GAGVSQSPSNKVTEKGKDVELRCDPISGHTALYWYRQSLGQGLEFLIYFQGNSAPDKSGLPSDRFSAERTGGSVSTLTIQRTQQEDSAVYLCASSQTGRLNTEAFFGQGTRLTVV.

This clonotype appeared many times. The CDR3 sequence is CASSWDREDEQFF. CDR3 DNA sequence: TGTGCCAGCAGTTGGGACAGGGAGGATGAGCAGTTCTTC. This chain connects TRBV2 to TRBJ2-1; 9 nucleotides match TRBD1. The CDR3 is made up of 13 amino acids. The germline V gene has CDR1 SNHLY and CDR2 FYNNEI. With 5 bases clipped from V and 8 bases from J, the junction kept 4 bases outside the gene matches.

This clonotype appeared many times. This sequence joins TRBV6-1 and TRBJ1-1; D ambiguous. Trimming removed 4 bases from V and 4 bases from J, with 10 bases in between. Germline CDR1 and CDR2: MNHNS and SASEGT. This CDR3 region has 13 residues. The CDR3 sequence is CASSVGVGTEAFF. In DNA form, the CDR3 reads TGTGCCAGCAGTGTGGGAGTCGGCACTGAAGCTTTCTTT.